One sample yielded the 5 T cell receptor beta chains listed below, sequenced in a study of cytomegalovirus exposure and HLA in healthy donors. PCR primers comprised 60 Vbeta and 13 Jbeta primers. Measured with immunoSEQ multiplex PCR; TCRdb has only the in-frame clones, and not every one. The data hold around 110,000 clones, with around 76% observed a single time. Material for sequencing was PBMCs. All receptors derive from a man between 18 and 35 years old in good health and CMV-seronegative.

The V call is TRBV5-4, the J call TRBJ2-3; 9 bases line up with TRBD1. The germline V gene has CDR1 SGHNT and CDR2 YYREEE (reference sequence). The CDR3 extends over 15 amino acids. The J segment lost 4 bases and the V segment lost 4 bases, leaving 7 bases of the junction unmatched. CDR3 nucleotide sequence: TGTGCCAGCAGCCCGGAACAGGGGGCAGCAGATACGCAGTATTTT. The encoded protein is CASSPEQGAADTQYF. Filled out from reference TRBV5-4 and TRBJ2-3, the complete variable domain reads ETGVTQSPTHLIKTRGQQVTLRCSSQSGHNTVSWYQQALGQGPQFIFQYYREEENGRGNFPPRFSGLQFPNYSSELNVNALELDDSALYLCASSPEQGAADTQYFGPGTRLTVL.

The rearrangement links TRBV19 to TRBJ2-3, with 9 bases lining up with TRBD2. The CDR3 totals 16 residues. Trimming removed 5 bases from V and 0 bases from J; junction bases left unmatched: 6. Germline V gives CDR1 LNHDA, CDR2 SQIVND (reference sequence). The CDR3 sequence is CASSPKAGGSTDTQYF. CDR3 coding DNA: TGTGCCAGTAGTCCGAAAGCGGGGGGTAGCACAGATACGCAGTATTTT.

The sample holds a few counts of this clone. The rearrangement uses TRBV7-2 and TRBJ2-3, with 16 bases identical to TRBD2. The CDR3 totals 18 residues. The V and J ends lost 6 bases and 4 bases, in that order; junction bases with no gene match: 10. CDR1 and CDR2 from the germline V gene are SGHTA and FQGNSA. In DNA, the CDR3 is TGTGCCAGCAGGGCCGGGACTAGCGGGGGGGCAGGGTCAGATACGCAGTATTTT. Amino acids: CASRAGTSGGAGSDTQYF.

This clone was seen just once. The CDR3 region has the DNA TGTGCCAGCAGCAGGGCCGAAGCATTATCCTACGAGCAGTACTTC. Translating gives CASSRAEALSYEQYF. This rearrangement joins TRBV6-6 to TRBJ2-7, with TRBD1 as a possible D gene (5 bases). This CDR3 comprises 15 residues. CDR1 is MNHNY, CDR2 SVGAGI, per germline (reference sequence). Trimming removed 6 bases at V and 1 base at J, with 16 bases between.

This clone was counted a single time. The V gene is TRBV6-5, the J gene TRBJ2-2, with 9 bases matching TRBD2. Looked up from germline, CDR1 is MNHEY and CDR2 is SVGAGI. The CDR3 contains 13 residues. CDR3 nucleotides: TGTTGCTCTAGGGCGGGGGGGATCGGGGAGCTGTTTTTT. Encoded protein: CCSRAGGIGELFF.